These 26 T cell receptor beta chains were sequenced from one sample in a study of regulatory T cells in long-lasting Graves disease. The time point here: newly diagnosed GD, antithyroid drugs for less than 3 months. PBMCs provided the RNA from which the TCR library was made. Library construction for TCR beta used iRepertoire HTBI primers and Arm-PCR of CDR3 regions. TCRdb re-analysed the multiplex PCR reads in MiXCR, keeping a single row per CDR3 protein. The table includes 500,000 or so distinct CDR3 sequences, approximately 14% detected once. The same specimen was also included in a second study, on T cells in Graves' hyperthyroidism and ophthalmopathy.

The sequenced sample was peripheral blood mononuclear cells (PBMCs), obtained at new diagnosis, from a patient treated with antithyroid drugs. Receptors were obtained from a woman between 50 and 59 years old with Graves disease.

This clonotype was counted ten times or more. This chain joins TRBV7-9 and TRBJ2-7; D tentatively reads TRBD1 or TRBD2 (5 bases each). The V and J ends lost 2 bases and 3 bases respectively, with 11 bases between them. The CDR3 covers 14 residues. Looked up from germline, CDR1 is SEHNR and CDR2 is FQNEAQ (reference sequence). The CDR3 DNA reads as TGTGCCAGCAGCTTACCGGGACCCAGCTACGAGCAGTACTTC. Translated, it gives CASSLPGPSYEQYF.

This clonotype has a handful of counts. V gene TRBV6-2 or TRBV6-3 combines with J gene TRBJ2-1, with 9 bases identical to TRBD2. The length of the CDR3 is 15 residues. The germline V gene encodes CDR1 MNHEY and CDR2 SVGEGT. J gave up 10 bases and V 6 bases, and 13 bases lay outside the gene matches. Written as DNA, the CDR3 is TGTGCCAGCAGGCCCGGGACTAGCTGGCATTACGAGCAGTTCTTC. It yields the protein CASRPGTSWHYEQFF.

This clonotype was detected ten times or more. The chain is built from TRBV13 and TRBJ1-1, with D maybe TRBD1 (5 bases). Germline V CDR1 and CDR2: PRHDT, FYEKMQ (reference sequence). The CDR3 extends over 17 amino acids. V lost 0 bases and J 7 bases, leaving 21 bases between the germline ends. The DNA of the CDR3 is TGTGCCAGCAGCTTAGGCCTACTGGGGGAGCTTTTCAGTGAAGCTTTCTTT. Amino acids: CASSLGLLGELFSEAFF.

This clonotype was recorded at least ten times. V and J are TRBV7-9 and TRBJ2-7; D unresolved. Germline V gives CDR1 SEHNR, CDR2 FQNEAQ (reference sequence). The CDR3 is 18 residues long. V lost 6 bases and J 7 bases, leaving 31 bases between the germline ends. DNA of the CDR3: TGTGCCAGCAGTCGAGTACCCTGGGGTGCCCCTGGGGATCGGGAGCAGTACTTC. It translates to CASSRVPWGAPGDREQYF.

In the case of this clonotype: One end of the junction does not line up with germline, which may come from a read error. This chain uses TRBV6-2 or TRBV6-3 with TRBJ2-1; 8 bases line up with TRBD2. Germline-derived CDR1 and CDR2 are MNHEY and SVGEGT. The CDR3 contains 15 residues. This CDR3 is CASSYSGSSYNGQFF. Written as DNA, the CDR3 is TGTGCCAGCAGTTACAGCGGGAGCTCCTACAATGGGCAGTTCTTC.

This clonotype has just a few counts. The chain carries TRBV4-1 and TRBJ1-2; D is unclear. The CDR3 spans 16 residues. Trimming stripped 0 bases from V and 6 bases from J, with 17 bases between. The germline gives CDR1 MGHRA, CDR2 YSYEKL. CDR3 DNA sequence: TGCGCCAGCAGCCAAGACGGCGAGAGTGCTTTTGATGGCTACACCTTC. This translates into CASSQDGESAFDGYTF.

The rearrangement links TRBV24-1 to TRBJ2-5; D not certain. This CDR3 is 13 amino acids long. Germline CDR1 is KGHDR and CDR2 is SFDVKD. Trimming took off 4 bases at V and 0 bases at J, with 5 bases between the two ends. The CDR3 loop is CATSDPNQETQYF. CDR3 sequence (DNA): TGTGCCACCAGTGACCCTAACCAAGAGACCCAGTACTTC.

This clonotype has at least ten counts. The chain is built from TRBV28 and TRBJ2-3; no reliable D call. The V and J ends lost 2 bases and 6 bases respectively, with 18 bases between them. Germline CDR1 and CDR2: MDHEN and SYDVKM. The CDR3 totals 16 residues. The CDR3 DNA follows: TGTGCCAGCAGTTTACCCCTAAGAGATTTGCCGGATACGCAGTATTTT. Translation: CASSLPLRDLPDTQYF.

This clonotype was detected only once. This could be a read error, since a much larger clone is one nucleotide away. This rearrangement joins TRBV7-2 to TRBJ2-1, with 11 bases identical to TRBD2. The CDR3 covers 17 residues. CDR1 is SGHTA, CDR2 FQGNSA, per germline. V was pared by 1 base and J by 9 bases, with 11 bases of the junction left unmatched. This CDR3 reads CASSLGPWLAGGGEQFF. The CDR3 bases are TGTGCCAGCAGCTTAGGTCCGTGGCTAGCGGGAGGAGGTGAGCAGTTCTTC.

The sample holds a few counts of this clonotype. The rearrangement joins TRBV20-1 to TRBJ2-3, with 12 positions matching TRBD2. CDR3 size: 15 residues. Unmatched junction bases numbered 7, after V lost 5 bases and J lost 4 bases. Germline CDR1 and CDR2: DFQATT and SNEGSKA (reference sequence). DNA of the CDR3: TGCAGTGCTGAGAAGACTAGCGGGAGCCCAGATACGCAGTATTTT. Translated: CSAEKTSGSPDTQYF.

This clonotype was observed many times. This chain links TRBV5-1 with TRBJ1-5, with TRBD1 matching 7 bases. Germline V gene lookup returns CDR1 SGHRS and CDR2 YFSETQ. After removal of 0 bases from V and 2 bases from J, the junction contained 2 bases not matched to a gene. The CDR3 covers 15 residues. The CDR3 DNA reads as TGCGCCAGCAGCTTGGGGGACAGCCGCAATCAGCCCCAGCATTTT. Encoded protein: CASSLGDSRNQPQHF.

The rearrangement links TRBV7-9 to TRBJ2-1; 10 bases agree with TRBD2. Germline V CDR1 and CDR2: SEHNR, FQNEAQ (reference sequence). The CDR3 has 16 amino acids. Trimming removed 11 bases from V and 4 bases from J; junction bases left unmatched: 14. The CDR3 DNA sequence: TGTGCCTCCGAACGAAAAGCGGGAGGGGCTTACAATGAGCAGTTCTTC. It is translated as CASERKAGGAYNEQFF.

In this sample, this clonotype turned up many times. In DNA, the CDR3 is TGTGCCAGCAGTTACTCTGGTCTCACAGATACGCAGTATTTT. Its protein product is CASSYSGLTDTQYF. The V gene is TRBV6-5, the J gene TRBJ2-3; D gene uncertain. The CDR3 length is 14 residues. Germline CDR1 is MNHEY and CDR2 is SVGAGI. V was trimmed by 0 bases and J by 2 bases, leaving 6 bases between them.

This clonotype was seen only a few times. The chain joins TRBV7-3 to TRBJ2-2; TRBD1 aligns across 7 bases. The CDR3 extends over 18 amino acids. Per the germline V gene, CDR1 is SGHTA and CDR2 is FQGTGA. With 5 bases clipped from V and 0 bases from J, the junction kept 12 bases outside the gene matches. Here the CDR3 reads CASSLGTVSLANTGELFF. The CDR3 DNA reads as TGTGCCAGCAGCCTAGGGACAGTTAGCCTCGCGAACACCGGGGAGCTGTTTTTT.

This clonotype came up a few times. The chain couples TRBV10-3 to TRBJ1-2; 7 bases line up with TRBD1. V lost 6 bases and J lost 2; bases outside the gene matches: 9. CDR1 is ENHRY, CDR2 SYGVKD, per germline. The length of the CDR3 is 15 residues. CDR3 bases: TGTGCCATCAGGAAAACAGGGGAAAAGAACTATGGCTACACCTTC. This translates into CAIRKTGEKNYGYTF.

This clonotype was seen at least ten times. This chain uses TRBV28 with TRBJ1-2; 9 bases match TRBD1. This CDR3 comprises 11 residues. Germline V gene sequence: CDR1 MDHEN, CDR2 SYDVKM. The V and J ends lost 10 bases and 7 bases, in that order; junction bases with no gene match: 4. The chain's CDR3 is CATRQGVGYTF. The CDR3 DNA sequence: TGTGCCACGAGACAGGGGGTTGGCTACACCTTC.

This clonotype has a count of ten or more. This rearrangement joins TRBV7-2 to TRBJ2-4; 11 positions match TRBD1. Germline-derived CDR1 and CDR2 are SGHTA and FQGNSA. V was clipped by 3 bases and J by 8 bases; unmatched bases: 3. There are 14 residues in the CDR3. For the CDR3, the DNA is TGTGCCAGCAGCTTCGGACAGGGGGCATACATTCAGTACTTC. This sequence encodes CASSFGQGAYIQYF.

This clonotype was detected many times. The chain has TRBV10-1 and TRBJ2-7, with 13 nucleotides matching TRBD2. Germline CDR1 reads WNHNN; CDR2 reads SYGVQD (reference sequence). Losses at the gene ends were 9 bases for V and 6 bases for J; bases not matched to a gene: 8. The CDR3 sequence is 14 residues long. The CDR3 sequence is CASTTSGRSVEQYF. The CDR3 coding sequence is TGCGCCAGTACGACTAGCGGGAGGTCAGTCGAGCAGTACTTC.

About this clonotype itself: Being one base from a much bigger clone, this may be a read error. The CDR3 DNA follows: TGTGCCTGGGAAGACTTTGATGGGCGGAACTACGAGCAGTACTTC. This encodes CAWEDFDGRNYEQYF. This chain links TRBV30 with TRBJ2-7; D gene unclear. Germline-derived CDR1 and CDR2 are GTSNPN and SVGIG (reference sequence). The CDR3 spans 15 residues. The germline V and J ends were trimmed by 5 bases and 3 bases, with 20 bases remaining between them.

This chain uses TRBV6-1 with TRBJ2-1; 7 bases line up with TRBD2. V trimming: 6 bases; J trimming: 1 base; junction bases outside the gene matches: 6. Germline CDR1 is MNHNS and CDR2 is SASEGT. The CDR3 runs 15 residues. Here the CDR3 DNA reads TGTGCCAGCAGAGAATCTAGCGGATCCTACAATGAGCAGTTCTTC. Encoded protein: CASRESSGSYNEQFF.

This clonotype was counted many times. The chain carries TRBV7-3 and TRBJ2-7, with 8 bases lining up with TRBD2. This CDR3 has 17 residues. Germline V gives CDR1 SGHTA, CDR2 FQGTGA. V trimming: 1 base; J trimming: 4 bases; junction bases outside the gene matches: 12. DNA for the CDR3: TGTGCCAGCAGCTTAAATCGCCCCGGGAGGGCCAAGTACGAGCAGTACTTC. Residues: CASSLNRPGRAKYEQYF.

This clonotype was recorded a few times. The chain joins TRBV24-1 to TRBJ2-3, with 14 bases fitting TRBD2. The germline gives CDR1 KGHDR, CDR2 SFDVKD. The CDR3 totals 20 residues. The junction had 16 bases not matched to a gene; V was cut back by 7 bases and J by 2 bases. CDR3 sequence reads: CATSGIRTSGRPMPTDTQYF. CDR3 DNA: TGTGCCACCAGCGGCATAAGGACTAGCGGGAGGCCCATGCCCACAGATACGCAGTATTTT.

At least ten counts were recorded for this clonotype. The chain joins TRBV2 to TRBJ2-4; D unclear. The CDR3 totals 15 residues. CDR1 is SNHLY, CDR2 FYNNEI, per germline. V dropped 5 bases and J dropped 0 bases, with 11 bases sitting between them. The CDR3 sequence: CASSTEWGAKNIQYF. CDR3 in DNA: TGTGCCAGCAGTACGGAGTGGGGAGCCAAAAACATTCAGTACTTC.

In its sample, this clonotype was seen many times. The chain links TRBV6-1 to TRBJ1-1; D is unclear. Germline V gives CDR1 MNHNS, CDR2 SASEGT. The CDR3 is 14 residues long. The V gene lost 7 bases and the J gene lost 6 bases, with 18 bases spanning the gap. This chain's CDR3 is CASMYGSYNAEAFF. The CDR3 DNA is TGTGCCAGCATGTATGGCTCCTATAACGCTGAAGCTTTCTTT.

This clonotype was recorded a few times. V gene TRBV7-9 combines with J gene TRBJ2-7, with 9 bases fitting TRBD2. CDR3 length equals 16 residues. V gave up 5 bases and J gave up 1 base; unmatched junction bases: 9. CDR1 and CDR2 (germline): SEHNR, FQNEAQ (reference sequence). CDR3 nucleotides: TGTGCCAGCAGCCCGCGGGGGGGGCGGGAGTCCTACGAGCAGTACTTC. Translation: CASSPRGGRESYEQYF.

This clonotype was seen repeatedly, ten times or more. The V and J genes are TRBV7-9 and TRBJ1-6; D unresolved. This CDR3 is built from 14 residues. Germline loops: CDR1 SEHNR, CDR2 FQNEAQ (reference sequence). V was clipped by 5 bases and J by 7 bases, with 12 bases between them. The CDR3 loop is CASSADQRNSPLHF. CDR3 sequence (DNA): TGTGCCAGCAGCGCGGACCAGAGGAATTCACCCCTCCACTTT.